This TCR beta chain was profiled in a study of control samples from healthy donors and cancer patients (dated by TCRdb to the early 2020s). CDR1 SGDLS and CDR2 YYNGEE were looked up in the germline V gene. Here V drops 3 bases and J drops 8 bases, and the junction holds 4 bases not matched to any gene. Its CDR3 holds 15 amino acids, cysteine through phenylalanine. The CDR3 DNA has 45 bases and is translated from base 1. Library generation was performed with the immunoSEQ multiplex PCR assay. TCRdb took this table from immuneACCESS and kept in-frame rearrangements with V and J called. Such tables lack part of the clones; where checked against another copy, unresolved V genes explain under half of the gap, and the rest is unexplained. Within this sample are about 140,000 clones, with around 94% of them counted one time only. The leading ten clones occupy under 15% of the sample. As to this clone: What antigen it recognizes has not been identified. No much larger clone is present one base from it, and per-base qualities are unavailable.

The rearrangement joined TRBV9 to TRBJ2-1; the junction holds 14 bases that match TRBD2. This TCR came from a man in his forties in good health. Input material: blood. The DNA sequence is as follows: TGTGCCAGCAGCGGGGGGACTAGCGGGAGTGATGAGCAGTTCTTC. The encoded protein is CASSGGTSGSDEQFF. Joined to the reference TRBV9 and TRBJ2-1 proteins, this CDR3 gives the full variable domain: DSGVTQTPKHLITATGQRVTLRCSPRSGDLSVYWYQQSLDQGLQFLIQYYNGEERAKGNILERFSAQQFPDLHSELNLSSLELGDSALYFCASSGGTSGSDEQFFGPGTRLTVL.